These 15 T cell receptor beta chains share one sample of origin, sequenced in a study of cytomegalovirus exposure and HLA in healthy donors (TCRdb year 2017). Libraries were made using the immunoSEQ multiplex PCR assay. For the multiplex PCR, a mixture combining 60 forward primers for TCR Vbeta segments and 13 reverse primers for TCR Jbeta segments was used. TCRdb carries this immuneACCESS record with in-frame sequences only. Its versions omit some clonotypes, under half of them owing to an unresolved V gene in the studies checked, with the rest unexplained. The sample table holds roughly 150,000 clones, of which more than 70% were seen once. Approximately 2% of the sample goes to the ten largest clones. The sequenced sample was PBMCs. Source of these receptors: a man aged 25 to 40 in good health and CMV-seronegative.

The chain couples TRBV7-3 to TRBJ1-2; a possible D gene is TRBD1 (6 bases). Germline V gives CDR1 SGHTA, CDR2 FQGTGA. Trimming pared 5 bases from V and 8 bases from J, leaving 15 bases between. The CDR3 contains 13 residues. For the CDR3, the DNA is TGTGCCAGCAGCCCAGGGCTGGGACAAGGCTACACCTTC. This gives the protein CASSPGLGQGYTF.

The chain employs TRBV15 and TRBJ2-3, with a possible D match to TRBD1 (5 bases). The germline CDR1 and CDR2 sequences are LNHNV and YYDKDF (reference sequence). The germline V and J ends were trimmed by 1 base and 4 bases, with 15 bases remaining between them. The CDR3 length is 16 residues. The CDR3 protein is CATSRVARRVADTQYF. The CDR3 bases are TGTGCCACCAGCAGAGTGGCCCGCAGGGTGGCAGATACGCAGTATTTT.

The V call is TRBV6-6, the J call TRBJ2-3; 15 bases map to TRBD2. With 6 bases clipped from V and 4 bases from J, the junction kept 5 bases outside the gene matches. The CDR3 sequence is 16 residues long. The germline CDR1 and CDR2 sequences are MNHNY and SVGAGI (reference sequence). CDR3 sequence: CASRPRTSGRADTQYF. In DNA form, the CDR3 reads TGTGCCAGCAGGCCCCGGACTAGCGGGAGGGCAGATACGCAGTATTTT.

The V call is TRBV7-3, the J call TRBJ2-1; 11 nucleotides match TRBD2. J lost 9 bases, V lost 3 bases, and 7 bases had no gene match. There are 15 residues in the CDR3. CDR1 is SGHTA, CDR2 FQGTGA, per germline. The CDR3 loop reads CASSFSTSGSGEQFF. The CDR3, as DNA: TGTGCCAGCAGCTTCTCCACTAGCGGGAGTGGTGAGCAGTTCTTC.

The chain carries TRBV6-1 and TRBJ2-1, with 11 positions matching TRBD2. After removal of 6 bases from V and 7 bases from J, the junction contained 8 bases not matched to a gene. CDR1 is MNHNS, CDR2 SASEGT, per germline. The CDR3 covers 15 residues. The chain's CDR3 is CASRSGTSGPNEQFF. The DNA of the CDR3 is TGTGCCAGCAGGTCCGGGACTAGCGGTCCTAATGAGCAGTTCTTC.

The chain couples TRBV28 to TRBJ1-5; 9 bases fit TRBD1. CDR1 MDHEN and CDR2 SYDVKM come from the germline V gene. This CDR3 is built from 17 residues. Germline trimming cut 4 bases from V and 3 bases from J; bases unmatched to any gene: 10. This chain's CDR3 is CASSSPTGGRHNQPQHF. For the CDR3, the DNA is TGTGCCAGCAGTTCCCCGACAGGGGGTCGGCACAATCAGCCCCAGCATTTT.

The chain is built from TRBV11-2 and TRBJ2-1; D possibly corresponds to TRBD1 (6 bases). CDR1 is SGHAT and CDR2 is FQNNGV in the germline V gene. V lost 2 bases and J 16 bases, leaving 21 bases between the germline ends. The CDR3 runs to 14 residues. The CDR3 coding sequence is TGTGCCAGCAGCTTAATCCAGGGGCCCGTGGGGATTTTCTTC. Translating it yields CASSLIQGPVGIFF.

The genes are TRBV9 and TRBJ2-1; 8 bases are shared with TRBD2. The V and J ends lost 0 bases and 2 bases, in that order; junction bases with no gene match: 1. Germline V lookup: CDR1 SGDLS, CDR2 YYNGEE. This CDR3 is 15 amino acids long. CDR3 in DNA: TGTGCCAGCAGCGTAGTAGCGGGGCCCTACAATGAGCAGTTCTTC. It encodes CASSVVAGPYNEQFF.

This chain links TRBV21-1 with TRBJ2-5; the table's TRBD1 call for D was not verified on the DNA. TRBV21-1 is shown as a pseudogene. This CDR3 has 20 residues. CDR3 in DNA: TGTGCCAGCAGCAACAACCGGGACAGCGGAGAGGAGGTTAACCAAGAGACCCAGTACTTC. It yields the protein CASSNNRDSGEEVNQETQYF.

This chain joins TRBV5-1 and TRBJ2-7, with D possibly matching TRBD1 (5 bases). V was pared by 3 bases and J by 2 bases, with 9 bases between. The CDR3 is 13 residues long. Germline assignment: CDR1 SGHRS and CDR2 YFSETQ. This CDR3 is CASSYGQPYEQYF. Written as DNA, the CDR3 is TGCGCCAGCAGCTACGGACAACCCTACGAGCAGTACTTC.

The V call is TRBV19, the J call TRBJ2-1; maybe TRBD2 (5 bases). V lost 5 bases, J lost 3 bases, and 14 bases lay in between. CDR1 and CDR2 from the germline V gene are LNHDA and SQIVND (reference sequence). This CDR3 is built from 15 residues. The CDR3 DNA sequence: TGTGCCAGTAGTCCCTCGAGCGGAGGCTACAATGAGCAGTTCTTC. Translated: CASSPSSGGYNEQFF. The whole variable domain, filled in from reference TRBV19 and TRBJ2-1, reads DGGITQSPKYLFRKEGQNVTLSCEQNLNHDAMYWYRQDPGQGLRLIYYSQIVNDFQKGDIAEGYSVSREKKESFPLTVTSAQKNPTAFYLCASSPSSGGYNEQFFGPGTRLTVL.

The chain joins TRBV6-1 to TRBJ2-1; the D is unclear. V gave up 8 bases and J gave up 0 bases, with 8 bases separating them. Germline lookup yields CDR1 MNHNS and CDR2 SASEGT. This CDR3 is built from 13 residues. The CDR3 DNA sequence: TGTGCCAGCGGGCAAAACTCCTACAATGAGCAGTTCTTC. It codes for CASGQNSYNEQFF.

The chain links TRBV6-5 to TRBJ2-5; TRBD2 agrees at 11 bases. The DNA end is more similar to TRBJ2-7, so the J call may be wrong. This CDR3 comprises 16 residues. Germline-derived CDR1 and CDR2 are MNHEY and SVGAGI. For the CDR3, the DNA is TGTGCCAGCAGTTACTCGGGGACTAGCGGATACTACGAGCAGTACTTC. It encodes CASSYSGTSGYYEQYF.

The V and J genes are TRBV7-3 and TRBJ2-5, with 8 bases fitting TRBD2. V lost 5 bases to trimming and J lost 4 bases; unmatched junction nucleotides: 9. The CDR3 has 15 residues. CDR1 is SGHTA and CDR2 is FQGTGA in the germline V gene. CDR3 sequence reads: CASSPASGPIETQYF. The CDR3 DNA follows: TGTGCCAGCAGCCCCGCTAGCGGGCCTATAGAGACCCAGTACTTC.

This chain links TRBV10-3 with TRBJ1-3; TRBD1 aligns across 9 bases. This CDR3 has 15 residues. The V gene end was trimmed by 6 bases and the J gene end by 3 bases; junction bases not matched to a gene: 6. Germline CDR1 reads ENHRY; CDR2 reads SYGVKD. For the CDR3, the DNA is TGTGCCATCAGCGTACAGGGGGCGCTTGGAAACACCATATATTTT. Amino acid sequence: CAISVQGALGNTIYF.